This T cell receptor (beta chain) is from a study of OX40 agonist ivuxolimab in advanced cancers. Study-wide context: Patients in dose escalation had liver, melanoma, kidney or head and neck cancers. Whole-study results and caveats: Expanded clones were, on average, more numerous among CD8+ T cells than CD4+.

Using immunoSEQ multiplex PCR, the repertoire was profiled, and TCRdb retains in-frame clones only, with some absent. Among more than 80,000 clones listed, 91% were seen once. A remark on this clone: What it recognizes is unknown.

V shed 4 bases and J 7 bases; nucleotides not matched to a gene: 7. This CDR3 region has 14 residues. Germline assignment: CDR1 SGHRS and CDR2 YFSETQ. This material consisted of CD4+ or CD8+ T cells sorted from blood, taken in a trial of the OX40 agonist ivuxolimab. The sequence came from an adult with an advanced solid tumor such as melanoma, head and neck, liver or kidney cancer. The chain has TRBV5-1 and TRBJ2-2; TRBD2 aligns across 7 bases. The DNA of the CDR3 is TGCGCCAGCAGCGGCGCGGGAGAGGGCGGGGAGCTGTTTTTT. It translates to CASSGAGEGGELFF.